The present TCR beta chain was sequenced within a study of cytomegalovirus exposure and HLA in healthy donors. CDR1 and CDR2 from the germline V gene are SGHRS and YFSETQ. Germline trimming cut 3 bases from V and 2 bases from J; bases unmatched to any gene: 11. The CDR3 has 16 amino acids. This PCR relied on a set of 60 Vbeta primers and 13 Jbeta primers. Using immunoSEQ multiplex PCR, the repertoire was profiled, and TCRdb retains in-frame clones only, with some absent. The sample holds fewer than 200,000 clones, 65% to 75% seen once. Notes on the study in general: The authors later found HLA-associated TCR beta chains more clonally expanded than equally common others.

Regarding this clone: Its target is not known.

Source material: PBMCs. The TCR was taken from a human donor in good health. This chain joins TRBV5-1 and TRBJ2-7, with 7 bases identical to TRBD1. CDR3 amino acids: CASSSSYRGKAYEQYF. DNA of the CDR3: TGCGCCAGCAGCTCCTCGTACAGGGGAAAAGCCTACGAGCAGTACTTC.